Presented here are 3 T cell receptor beta chains from one specimen sequenced in a study of T cells after yellow fever vaccination. Each CDR3 protein is one row after TCRdb ran MiXCR on the 5' RACE reads. This sample has 550,000 to 750,000 distinct CDR3 sequences; 13% occur once, and the top ten carry roughly 13%. Source: PBMCs, taken on the day of the yellow fever booster vaccination. The source of these receptors is a young man who received the YFV17D yellow fever vaccine.

This sequence joins TRBV15 and TRBJ2-7, with 7 bases matching TRBD2. J gave up 5 bases and V 1 base, and 8 bases lay outside the gene matches. The CDR3 runs 15 residues. Germline V gene data show CDR1 as LNHNV and CDR2 as YYDKDF (reference sequence). The CDR3: CATSRAPSGFHEQYF. In DNA form, the CDR3 reads TGTGCCACCAGCAGAGCTCCTAGCGGTTTCCACGAGCAGTACTTC.

The chain employs TRBV5-4 and TRBJ2-1, with 8 positions matching TRBD2. CDR1 and CDR2 (germline): SGHNT, YYREEE (reference sequence). The CDR3 is 17 amino acids. With V trimmed by 4 bases and J by 4 bases, 13 bases remained unmatched. DNA of the CDR3: TGTGCCAGCAGCCTGACTAACGGGAGGGGCCTATACAATGAGCAGTTCTTC. It specifies CASSLTNGRGLYNEQFF.

The chain employs TRBV6-5 and TRBJ2-7; 7 nucleotides line up with TRBD1. This CDR3 contains 13 residues. V was clipped by 2 bases and J by 5 bases; unmatched bases: 3. In germline, CDR1 is MNHEY, CDR2 SVGAGI. The CDR3 bases are TGTGCCAGCAGTTACCAGGGGGTGCACGAGCAGTACTTC. Protein: CASSYQGVHEQYF.